The 16 T cell receptor beta chains reported below all come from one sample, sequenced in a study of metastatic and nonmetastatic thyroid tumors. TCRdb reprocessed the PCR reads using MiXCR. The data hold approximately 90,000 clones, with 8.6% observed a single time. No patient had received any treatment before thyroid surgery. Material: blood. The origin of the receptors is a female donor with papillary thyroid cancer or a benign thyroid nodule (not recorded which). Some clones in this sample may be carry-over from other donors' samples.

The chain recombines TRBV20-1 with TRBJ2-1, with no clear D. The CDR3 sequence is 12 residues long. V shed 5 bases and J shed 6 bases, with 11 bases lying between them. Germline CDR1 reads DFQATT; CDR2 reads SNEGSKA (reference sequence). The CDR3 sequence is CSADQKTNEQFF. The CDR3 DNA follows: TGCAGTGCTGATCAAAAGACCAATGAGCAGTTCTTC.

This clone was found many times. The chain recombines TRBV29-1 with TRBJ1-2; TRBD1 might be the D (5 bases). This CDR3 has 12 residues. CDR1 and CDR2 from the germline V gene are SQVTM and ANQGSEA. V lost 0 bases, J lost 7 bases, and 9 bases lay in between. Here the CDR3 reads CSVEEGGGGYTF. The CDR3 DNA reads as TGCAGCGTTGAAGAGGGGGGTGGTGGCTACACCTTC.

A note on this clone: This clone may be a read error of a much larger clone one base away. The CDR3 DNA reads as TGCTCCAGCAGCTTGGATACAGGGGGCTCCTACAATGAGCAGTTCTTC. Its protein is CSSSLDTGGSYNEQFF. The V gene is TRBV5-1, the J gene TRBJ2-1, with TRBD1 matching 8 bases. Germline V lookup: CDR1 SGHRS, CDR2 YFSETQ. This CDR3 has 16 amino acids. The complete variable domain, with remaining parts taken from reference TRBV5-1 and TRBJ2-1, reads KAGVTQTPRYLIKTRGQQVTLSCSPISGHRSVSWYQQTPGQGLQFLFEYFSETQRNKGNFPGRFSGRQFSNSRSEMNVSTLELGDSALYLCSSSLDTGGSYNEQFFGPGTRLTVL.

This clone was detected only a few times. The same CDR3 also results from other DNA sequences found in this sample. The chain carries TRBV30 and TRBJ1-1, with D uncertain. The length of the CDR3 is 13 residues. The germline V gene encodes CDR1 GTSNPN and CDR2 SVGIG (reference sequence). Trimming removed 2 bases at V and 7 bases at J, with 14 bases between. In nucleotides, the CDR3 is TGTGCCTGGAGTCCTTCACGAGGGATTGAAGCTTTCTTT. Protein: CAWSPSRGIEAFF.

This clone was seen ten or more times. This chain links TRBV7-9 with TRBJ1-2; TRBD1 matches at 8 bases. The length of the CDR3 is 14 residues. The germline CDR1 and CDR2 sequences are SEHNR and FQNEAQ (reference sequence). V shed 4 bases and J 4 bases; nucleotides not matched to a gene: 5. The CDR3 protein is CASSSDRVFYGYTF. Written as DNA, the CDR3 is TGTGCCAGCAGCTCGGACAGGGTATTCTATGGCTACACCTTC. The variable domain in full, completed from reference TRBV7-9 and TRBJ1-2, reads DTGVSQNPRHKITKRGQNVTFRCDPISEHNRLYWYRQTLGQGPEFLTYFQNEAQLEKSRLLSDRFSAERPKGSFSTLEIQRTEQGDSAMYLCASSSDRVFYGYTFGSGTRLTVV.

This clone was detected ten times or more. This chain links TRBV5-6 with TRBJ1-1, with unresolved D. In germline, CDR1 is SGHDT, CDR2 YYEEEE. The CDR3 runs 13 residues. The V end was cut by 2 bases, the J end by 5 bases, with 10 bases between. The CDR3 protein is CASSFGDGTEAFF. Here the CDR3 DNA reads TGTGCCAGCAGCTTTGGAGACGGGACTGAAGCTTTCTTT.

Details on this clone: Other DNA sequences within the sample encode an identical CDR3. This rearrangement joins TRBV9 to TRBJ1-1; D perhaps matches TRBD1 (6 bases). The CDR3 runs to 15 residues. Germline-derived CDR1 and CDR2 are SGDLS and YYNGEE. Trimming took 0 bases from V and 3 from J, leaving 12 bases between them. The CDR3 spells CASSVVATGYTEAFF. The CDR3 nucleotides are TGTGCCAGCAGCGTAGTCGCGACAGGTTACACTGAAGCTTTCTTT.

Many counts were recorded for this clone. The chain employs TRBV20-1 and TRBJ2-6, with D unresolved. The CDR3 extends over 14 amino acids. Germline-derived CDR1 and CDR2 are DFQATT and SNEGSKA (reference sequence). V dropped 6 bases and J dropped 3 bases, with 12 bases sitting between them. The CDR3 is CSAPDMRGANVLTF. DNA for the CDR3: TGCAGTGCACCCGACATGCGTGGGGCCAACGTCCTGACTTTC.

At least ten counts were recorded for this clone. The chain employs TRBV15 and TRBJ2-5, with 10 bases matching TRBD1. This CDR3 is 18 amino acids long. V lost 3 bases and J lost 5; bases outside the gene matches: 15. Germline V lookup: CDR1 LNHNV, CDR2 YYDKDF (reference sequence). The CDR3 here is CATSSPEGDRGRQETQYF. The CDR3 region has the DNA TGTGCCACCAGCAGTCCTGAAGGCGACAGGGGGCGGCAGGAGACCCAGTACTTC.

For this clone: This clone may be a read error of a much larger clone one base away. The sample carries other DNA sequences with the same CDR3. This rearrangement joins TRBV5-1 to TRBJ2-1; 9 nucleotides line up with TRBD2. CDR3 length: 14 amino acids. The germline gives CDR1 SGHRS, CDR2 YFSETQ. DNA for the CDR3: TGCGCTAGCAGCTTGGTTTTAGCGGGGGATGAGCAGTTCTTC. This encodes CASSLVLAGDEQFF.

Many counts were recorded for this clone. This chain uses TRBV7-9 with TRBJ1-2; 9 nucleotides line up with TRBD1. Germline CDR1 is SEHNR and CDR2 is FQNEAQ (reference sequence). J lost 4 bases, V lost 5 bases, and 2 bases had no gene match. The CDR3 spans 13 residues. CDR3 sequence reads: CASSTGGAYGYTF. The CDR3 nucleotides read TGTGCCAGCAGCACAGGGGGCGCCTATGGCTACACCTTC.

In its sample, this clone was seen many times. The chain has TRBV11-1 and TRBJ2-3; the D is unclear. Trimming took 1 base from V and 5 from J, leaving 13 bases between them. Germline CDR1 SGHAT, CDR2 FQDESV (reference sequence). This CDR3 has 15 residues. The CDR3 protein is CASSLEGSRLDTQYF. CDR3 nucleotide sequence: TGTGCCAGCAGCTTAGAAGGGTCGAGGTTAGATACGCAGTATTTT.

This clone was counted many times. The chain carries TRBV12-3 or TRBV12-4 and TRBJ2-6; no firm D call. The CDR3 loop spans 13 amino acids. Trimming shortened V by 3 bases and J by 8 bases, and 8 bases separated the two germline ends. The CDR3 spells CASSFLGSNVLTF. For the CDR3, the DNA is TGTGCCAGCAGTTTTCTAGGATCCAACGTCCTGACTTTC.

This clone turned up a few times. This rearrangement joins TRBV6-1 to TRBJ2-1; no clear D gene. This CDR3 contains 14 residues. The germline V gene has CDR1 MNHNS and CDR2 SASEGT. Trimming took off 7 bases at V and 7 bases at J, with 17 bases between the two ends. The CDR3 is CASNHGPLMNEQFF. The CDR3 bases are TGTGCCAGCAATCATGGACCCCTTATGAATGAGCAGTTCTTC.

Ten or more counts support this clone. The chain uses TRBV6-1 and TRBJ2-7; no reliable D call. The CDR3 runs to 10 residues. Per the germline V gene, CDR1 is MNHNS and CDR2 is SASEGT. Trimming removed 7 bases from V and 6 bases from J, with 7 bases in between. The CDR3 DNA sequence: TGTGCCAGCACCGGGCTCGAGCAGTACTTC. It translates to CASTGLEQYF.

This clone was detected ten times or more. The chain uses TRBV2 and TRBJ2-7; 7 bases agree with TRBD1. Germline CDR1 SNHLY, CDR2 FYNNEI. The J segment lost 3 bases and the V segment lost 4 bases, leaving 9 bases of the junction unmatched. The CDR3 is 15 residues long. The CDR3 DNA follows: TGTGCCAGCAGTGCCCTGGGTCAGGGGGACTACGAGCAGTACTTC. It yields the protein CASSALGQGDYEQYF.